This is a list of T cell receptor beta chains from one sample in a study of cytomegalovirus exposure and HLA in healthy donors. The data were produced by immunoSEQ multiplex PCR, yet TCRdb's version contains in-frame clones alone and is incomplete. Altogether hundreds of thousands of clones are present, around 80% being singletons, with the ten largest covering roughly 6%. Sequenced material: PBMCs. Source of these receptors: a man aged 35 to 55 in good health and CMV-seropositive. CDR3s include the opening cysteine and the closing phenylalanine or tryptophan. Each record gives: clone size, J gene, D gene, V gene, CDR3 DNA, CDR3 protein. The D gene is left open where the match is weak. Part of the rows lack a size; the others show once, few, many or a class for expanded clones.

clone size: NA; J gene: TRBJ2-7; D gene: TRBD2; V gene: TRBV18; CDR3 DNA: TGTGCCAGCTCACCGGGACTAGCGGTCCCCTACGAGCAGTACTTC; CDR3 protein: CASSPGLAVPYEQYF
clone size: NA; J gene: TRBJ2-1; D gene: TRBD1; V gene: TRBV12-5; CDR3 DNA: TGTGCTAGTGGTTTGGACTGGGACAGGATCAATGAGCAGTTCTTC; CDR3 protein: CASGLDWDRINEQFF
clone size: NA; J gene: TRBJ2-5; D gene: NA; V gene: TRBV7-9; CDR3 DNA: TGTGCCAGCCACGGGATGGGGGAGACCCAGTACTTC; CDR3 protein: CASHGMGETQYF
clone size: NA; J gene: TRBJ1-5; D gene: NA; V gene: TRBV7-6; CDR3 DNA: TGTGCCAGCAGCTTAGCAGGAGATCAGCCCCAGCATTTT; CDR3 protein: CASSLAGDQPQHF
clone size: NA; J gene: TRBJ2-1; D gene: NA; V gene: TRBV19; CDR3 DNA: TGTGCCAGTAGTATCGCGGGGCATGAGCAGTTCTTC; CDR3 protein: CASSIAGHEQFF
clone size: NA; J gene: TRBJ2-1; D gene: TRBD2; V gene: TRBV9; CDR3 DNA: TGTGCCAGCAGCGTCCCCAGGACTAGCGGGAACTACAATGAGCAGTTCTTC; CDR3 protein: CASSVPRTSGNYNEQFF
clone size: NA; J gene: TRBJ2-2; D gene: TRBD2; V gene: TRBV5-6; CDR3 DNA: TGTGCCAGCAGCTCGGGGGGGCTGACCGGGGAGCTGTTTTTT; CDR3 protein: CASSSGGLTGELFF
clone size: NA; J gene: TRBJ2-7; D gene: TRBD2; V gene: TRBV6-6; CDR3 DNA: TGTGCCAGCAGTACCGCGGGAGGGAGCTCCTACGAGCAGTACTTC; CDR3 protein: CASSTAGGSSYEQYF
clone size: NA; J gene: TRBJ2-5; D gene: TRBD2; V gene: TRBV5-1; CDR3 DNA: TGCGCCAGCAGCTTGGTAGCGGGAGAAAAGACCCAGTACTTC; CDR3 protein: CASSLVAGEKTQYF
clone size: NA; J gene: TRBJ2-2; D gene: TRBD1; V gene: TRBV5-1; CDR3 DNA: TGCGCCAGCAGTGACAGGGGTAGATCCGGGGAGCTGTTTTTT; CDR3 protein: CASSDRGRSGELFF
clone size: NA; J gene: TRBJ1-5; D gene: TRBD1; V gene: TRBV27; CDR3 DNA: TGTGCCAGCAGTCGGACAGGGTTTAACAATCAGCCCCAGCATTTT; CDR3 protein: CASSRTGFNNQPQHF
clone size: NA; J gene: TRBJ2-2; D gene: NA; V gene: TRBV29-1; CDR3 DNA: TGCAGCGTTGACGGGCAGGGGAGCGGCGGGGAGCTGTTTTTT; CDR3 protein: CSVDGQGSGGELFF
clone size: NA; J gene: TRBJ2-1; D gene: TRBD2; V gene: TRBV5-1; CDR3 DNA: TGCGCCAGCAGCTTGGTTAGCGGGAGCTCCTACAATGAGCAGTTCTTC; CDR3 protein: CASSLVSGSSYNEQFF
clone size: NA; J gene: TRBJ2-3; D gene: TRBD1; V gene: TRBV29-1; CDR3 DNA: TGCAGCGTTGGACAGGGGCTTAGCACAGATACGCAGTATTTT; CDR3 protein: CSVGQGLSTDTQYF
clone size: NA; J gene: TRBJ2-7; D gene: TRBD2; V gene: TRBV27; CDR3 DNA: TGTGCCAGCAGTTTAACTAGCGGGGGCTCCTACGAGCAGTACTTC; CDR3 protein: CASSLTSGGSYEQYF
clone size: NA; J gene: TRBJ2-2; D gene: TRBD2; V gene: TRBV13; CDR3 DNA: TGTACCAGCAGCTCCCGGGGGGACACCGGGGAGCTGTTTTTT; CDR3 protein: CTSSSRGDTGELFF
clone size: NA; J gene: TRBJ2-6; D gene: TRBD1; V gene: TRBV7-9; CDR3 DNA: TGTTCCAGCAGCTCGTCGACAGGGTCTGGGGCCAACGTCCTGACTTTC; CDR3 protein: CSSSSSTGSGANVLTF
clone size: NA; J gene: TRBJ2-5; D gene: TRBD1; V gene: TRBV27; CDR3 DNA: TGTGCCAGCAGTTTAAGGGGGCGAGAGACCCAGTACTTC; CDR3 protein: CASSLRGRETQYF
clone size: NA; J gene: TRBJ2-5; D gene: TRBD1; V gene: TRBV7-8; CDR3 DNA: TGTGCCAGCAGCTCAATTGGGACAGCACAAGAGACCCAGTACTTC; CDR3 protein: CASSSIGTAQETQYF
clone size: NA; J gene: TRBJ1-1; D gene: NA; V gene: TRBV11-1; CDR3 DNA: TGTGCCAGCAGCCGGGGGGCTACGAACACTGAAGCTTTCTTT; CDR3 protein: CASSRGATNTEAFF
clone size: once; J gene: TRBJ1-5; D gene: NA; V gene: TRBV6-6; CDR3 DNA: TGTGCCAGCAGCCTCGGCCTCGGGGGACCCCAGCATTTT; CDR3 protein: CASSLGLGGPQHF
clone size: few; J gene: TRBJ2-1; D gene: TRBD2; V gene: TRBV7-8; CDR3 DNA: TGTGCCAGCAGCCCAACGGTACTAGCGGGAACGGATGAGCAGTTCTTC; CDR3 protein: CASSPTVLAGTDEQFF
clone size: NA; J gene: TRBJ1-5; D gene: NA; V gene: TRBV19; CDR3 DNA: TGTGCCAGTAGTTGGGGCCAGTATAGCAATCAGCCCCAGCATTTT; CDR3 protein: CASSWGQYSNQPQHF
clone size: NA; J gene: TRBJ1-5; D gene: TRBD1; V gene: TRBV7-9; CDR3 DNA: TGTGCCAGCAGCGAGACAGGGGAGCCCCAGCATTTT; CDR3 protein: CASSETGEPQHF
clone size: NA; J gene: TRBJ1-4; D gene: TRBD1; V gene: TRBV9; CDR3 DNA: TGTGCCAGCAGCGTAGGGGACAGGGGTAATGAAAAACTGTTTTTT; CDR3 protein: CASSVGDRGNEKLFF
clone size: NA; J gene: TRBJ1-3; D gene: NA; V gene: TRBV7-9; CDR3 DNA: TGTGCCAGCTCGCCCCCGGGGATCTCTGGAAACACCATATATTTT; CDR3 protein: CASSPPGISGNTIYF
clone size: few; J gene: TRBJ2-1; D gene: TRBD1; V gene: TRBV27; CDR3 DNA: TGTGCCAGCAGTCAGGGGGCTTACTACAATGAGCAGTTCTTC; CDR3 protein: CASSQGAYYNEQFF
clone size: NA; J gene: TRBJ2-5; D gene: NA; V gene: TRBV4-1; CDR3 DNA: TGCGCCAGCAGCCAAGGTCAGATAGAGACCCAGTACTTC; CDR3 protein: CASSQGQIETQYF
clone size: NA; J gene: TRBJ1-1; D gene: NA; V gene: TRBV5-1; CDR3 DNA: TGCGCCAGCAGGGACCAGGGTTCCACTGAAGCTTTCTTT; CDR3 protein: CASRDQGSTEAFF
clone size: NA; J gene: TRBJ2-3; D gene: NA; V gene: TRBV10-3; CDR3 DNA: TGTGCCATCAGAGCACAGGATCCTAAGCAGTATTTT; CDR3 protein: CAIRAQDPKQYF
clone size: NA; J gene: TRBJ2-7; D gene: NA; V gene: TRBV27; CDR3 DNA: TGTGCCAGCGGGGACCGGGGAGGGGGCGAGCAGTACTTC; CDR3 protein: CASGDRGGGEQYF
clone size: NA; J gene: TRBJ2-2; D gene: NA; V gene: TRBV7-6; CDR3 DNA: TGTGCCAGCAGCTCCGAGTTGGAGACCGGGGAGCTGTTTTTT; CDR3 protein: CASSSELETGELFF
clone size: NA; J gene: TRBJ1-5; D gene: NA; V gene: TRBV11-2; CDR3 DNA: TGTGCCAGCAGCTTTGGGAGGGTCAATCAGCCCCAGCATTTT; CDR3 protein: CASSFGRVNQPQHF
clone size: few; J gene: TRBJ1-1; D gene: NA; V gene: TRBV4-1; CDR3 DNA: TGCGCCAGCAGCCAAGGCGGCGGGACTTTCTTT; CDR3 protein: CASSQGGGTFF
clone size: NA; J gene: TRBJ2-5; D gene: NA; V gene: TRBV6-5; CDR3 DNA: TGTGCCAGCAGTTACTCTGGACCCCGGAGGGTGGAGACCCAGTACTTC; CDR3 protein: CASSYSGPRRVETQYF
clone size: NA; J gene: TRBJ2-5; D gene: NA; V gene: TRBV27; CDR3 DNA: TGTGCCAGCATGAGCGGCCAAGAGACCCAGTACTTC; CDR3 protein: CASMSGQETQYF
clone size: few; J gene: TRBJ2-1; D gene: TRBD2; V gene: TRBV10-2; CDR3 DNA: TGCGCCAGCAGTGAGCCGGTAGCGGGGGGCAATGAGCAGTTCTTC; CDR3 protein: CASSEPVAGGNEQFF
clone size: NA; J gene: TRBJ2-1; D gene: TRBD1; V gene: TRBV5-5; CDR3 DNA: TGTGCCAGCAGCTTTACCGGGACAGGGTCCTACAATGAGCAGTTCTTC; CDR3 protein: CASSFTGTGSYNEQFF
clone size: NA; J gene: TRBJ2-1; D gene: TRBD2; V gene: TRBV6-1; CDR3 DNA: TGTGCCAGCAGTGAAGGTCCCAGCGGGAGGCATTATGAGCAGTTCTTC; CDR3 protein: CASSEGPSGRHYEQFF
clone size: NA; J gene: TRBJ1-4; D gene: NA; V gene: TRBV19; CDR3 DNA: TGTGCCAGTAGTATAGGGGAACGGAGGGCGGGTGAAAAACTGTTTTTT; CDR3 protein: CASSIGERRAGEKLFF
clone size: few; J gene: TRBJ1-1; D gene: NA; V gene: TRBV28; CDR3 DNA: TGTGCCAGCAGTTTGGGACAACCTGGCACTGAAGCTTTCTTT; CDR3 protein: CASSLGQPGTEAFF
clone size: NA; J gene: TRBJ1-2; D gene: TRBD1; V gene: TRBV19; CDR3 DNA: TGTGCCAGTAGTATGCAGGGGGATTATGGCTACACCTTC; CDR3 protein: CASSMQGDYGYTF
clone size: NA; J gene: TRBJ2-7; D gene: NA; V gene: TRBV4-1; CDR3 DNA: TGCGCCAGCAGCCAAGATAGGATAGGACAGCGTGTCTCCTACGAGCAGTACTTC; CDR3 protein: CASSQDRIGQRVSYEQYF
clone size: many; J gene: TRBJ1-4; D gene: NA; V gene: TRBV19; CDR3 DNA: TGTGCCAGTAGTATGAGCGAAAAACTGTTTTTT; CDR3 protein: CASSMSEKLFF